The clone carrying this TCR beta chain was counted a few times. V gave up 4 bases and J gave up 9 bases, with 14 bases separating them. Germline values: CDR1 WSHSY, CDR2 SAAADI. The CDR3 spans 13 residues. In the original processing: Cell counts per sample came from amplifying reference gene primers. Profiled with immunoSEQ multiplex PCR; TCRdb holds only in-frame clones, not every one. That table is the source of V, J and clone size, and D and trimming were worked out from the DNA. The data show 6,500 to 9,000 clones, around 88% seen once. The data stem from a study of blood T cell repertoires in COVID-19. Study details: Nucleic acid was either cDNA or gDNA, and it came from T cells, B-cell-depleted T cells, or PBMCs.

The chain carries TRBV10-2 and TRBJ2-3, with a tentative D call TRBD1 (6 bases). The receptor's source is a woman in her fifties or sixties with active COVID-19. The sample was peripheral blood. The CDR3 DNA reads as TGCGCCAGCAGTGGGGGACAAATGAGGACGCAGTATTTT. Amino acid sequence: CASSGGQMRTQYF.